This passage covers 18 T cell receptor beta chains from one sample sequenced in a study of molecular identifiers for immune sequencing clone quantification. TCRdb independently ran MiXCR on the PCR reads; one entry per CDR3 protein. Among approximately 500,000 distinct CDR3 sequences listed, 25% were seen once. Sequences were obtained from naive CD8+ T cells from blood, with Jurkat cell RNA spiked in. Described subset: FACS-sorted CD8+CD4-CCR7+CD45RA+ naive T cells. All receptors come from a human donor in good health. Some libraries in this study had Jurkat cell RNA spiked in.

There are a few counts of this clonotype. The genes are TRBV27 and TRBJ2-7; no clear D gene. Deletions cut 4 bases from V and 3 bases from J, with 10 bases between. Germline assignment: CDR1 MNHEY and CDR2 SMNVEV (reference sequence). This CDR3 is built from 13 residues. CDR3 DNA sequence: TGTGCCAGCAGTTACCAGGCCCACTACGAGCAGTACTTC. The encoded protein is CASSYQAHYEQYF.

This chain uses TRBV4-1 with TRBJ2-3; 12 bases match TRBD1. Germline CDR1 is MGHRA and CDR2 is YSYEKL. This CDR3 region has 18 residues. V shed 3 bases and J 4 bases; nucleotides not matched to a gene: 11. The CDR3 loop is CASSQQTGTGGWADTQYF. The CDR3 region has the DNA TGCGCCAGCAGCCAGCAAACCGGGACAGGGGGCTGGGCAGATACGCAGTATTTT.

This chain connects TRBV2 to TRBJ1-6, with D hard to call. The CDR3 has 17 residues. V was cut by 2 bases and J by 2 bases, with 13 bases left in between. Germline V gives CDR1 SNHLY, CDR2 FYNNEI. The CDR3 is CASSELSGRAYNSPLHF. CDR3 bases: TGTGCCAGCAGTGAATTATCAGGTCGCGCCTATAATTCACCCCTCCACTTT.

Turning to this clonotype: This clone may be a read error of a much larger clone one base away. The chain uses TRBV4-1 and TRBJ2-3, with D maybe TRBD2 (5 bases). This CDR3 has 15 residues. Per germline, CDR1 MGHRA and CDR2 YSYEKL. The V end was cut by 3 bases, the J end by 2 bases, with 12 bases between. In DNA form, the CDR3 reads TGCGCCAGCAGCCACGAACCGGGGTCCACAGATACGCAGTATTTT. It yields the protein CASSHEPGSTDTQYF.

Concerning this clonotype itself: The junction departs from germline at one end; a sequencing error may be responsible. The gene calls are TRBV5-3 and TRBJ2-6, with 8 bases that match TRBD1. TRBV5-3 is noted as an ORF with a role that remains uncertain. The CDR3 sequence is 17 residues long. The CDR3: CASSSDRGGTGANVLTF. The CDR3, as DNA: TGTGCCAGCAGCTCAGACAGGGGAGGAACTGGGGCCAACGTCCTGACTTTC.

The chain carries TRBV2 and TRBJ2-3; 9 bases fit TRBD1. There are 13 residues in the CDR3. Per the germline V gene, CDR1 is SNHLY and CDR2 is FYNNEI. Trimming took 7 bases from V and 4 from J; bases not matched to a gene: 3. CDR3 nucleotides: TGTGCCAGCATACAGGGGGCCGCAGATACGCAGTATTTT. As protein: CASIQGAADTQYF.

This sequence joins TRBV18 and TRBJ1-1, with 7 bases lining up with TRBD1. The CDR3 totals 13 residues. Germline V gene lookup returns CDR1 KGHSH and CDR2 LQKENI. V shed 5 bases and J 5 bases; nucleotides not matched to a gene: 5. This chain's CDR3 is CASSSEGATEAFF. The CDR3 DNA follows: TGTGCCAGCTCATCAGAGGGGGCGACTGAAGCTTTCTTT.

The chain joins TRBV7-9 to TRBJ2-3; weak D call: TRBD2 (6 bases). The germline V gene encodes CDR1 SEHNR and CDR2 FQNEAQ (reference sequence). The V end lost 5 bases, the J end lost 5 bases, and 11 bases lay between the germline ends. The CDR3 covers 13 residues. The CDR3 sequence: CASSPRREDTQYF. The CDR3, as DNA: TGTGCCAGCAGCCCCCGGCGGGAAGATACGCAGTATTTT.

To note about this clonotype: One base away lies a much larger clone, so this may be a sequencing read error. CDR3 DNA: TGTGCCAGCAGCTTAGGGGTCGTCGGTCGGTACGAGCAGTACTTC. Its translation is CASSLGVVGRYEQYF. V gene TRBV7-9 combines with J gene TRBJ2-7, with D uncertain. This CDR3 region has 15 residues. The germline V gene encodes CDR1 SEHNR and CDR2 FQNEAQ (reference sequence). V was trimmed by 1 base and J by 4 bases, leaving 14 bases between them.

This clonotype was detected a few times. V is TRBV12-3 or TRBV12-4 and J is TRBJ2-5; D not certain. Trimming cost V 4 bases and J 2 bases, with 5 bases left between them. The CDR3 has 12 amino acids. CDR3 loop: CASSYQQETQYF. Written as DNA, the CDR3 is TGTGCCAGCAGTTACCAACAAGAGACCCAGTACTTC.

This clonotype was counted many times. This chain joins TRBV7-2 and TRBJ1-2, with D possibly TRBD1 on 5 matching bases. Trimming removed 5 bases at V and 0 bases at J, with 10 bases between. CDR1 is SGHTA, CDR2 FQGNSA, per germline. The CDR3 totals 14 residues. CDR3 nucleotides: TGTGCCAGCAGCAGCACGACAGCTAACTATGGCTACACCTTC. As protein: CASSSTTANYGYTF.

Points on this clonotype: A read error may be the cause here, since a much bigger clone is one base away. This chain's CDR3 is CASSQELTPGDVYTF. CDR3 nucleotides: TGTGCCAGCAGCCAAGAGTTAACCCCCGGCGATGTCTACACCTTC. This chain joins TRBV4-2 and TRBJ1-2; D is undetermined. The CDR3 is made up of 15 amino acids. Germline V gene data show CDR1 as LGHNA and CDR2 as YNFKEQ. The germline V and J ends were trimmed by 0 bases and 10 bases, with 18 bases remaining between them.

This clonotype has more than one count but fewer than ten. The chain joins TRBV2 to TRBJ2-7, with D perhaps matching TRBD2 (5 bases). The CDR3 length is 12 residues. Germline V gene data show CDR1 as SNHLY and CDR2 as FYNNEI. V was pared by 11 bases and J by 2 bases, with 13 bases between. The CDR3 nucleotides read TGTGCCGGACTGCTGGGGACCTACGAGCAGTACTTC. Its translation: CAGLLGTYEQYF.

This clonotype has ten or more counts. The V and J genes are TRBV4-3 and TRBJ1-2; 8 positions agree with TRBD1. CDR3 length: 14 residues. CDR1 is LGHNA, CDR2 YSLEER, per germline. J gave up 2 bases and V 3 bases, and 2 bases lay outside the gene matches. The CDR3 nucleotides read TGCGCCAGCAGCCAGGACAGGGTCAACTATGGCTACACCTTC. Translation: CASSQDRVNYGYTF.

The rearrangement uses TRBV6-2 or TRBV6-3 and TRBJ1-4; D may be TRBD1 (5 bases). The CDR3 runs to 16 residues. Germline-derived CDR1 and CDR2 are MNHEY and SVGEGT. V was pared by 2 bases and J by 7 bases, with 17 bases between. In DNA, the CDR3 is TGTGCCAGCAGTTACGACCGACAGACTGAAAGTGAAAAACTGTTTTTT. Its protein is CASSYDRQTESEKLFF.

This clonotype has a handful of counts. The V call is TRBV20-1, the J call TRBJ2-1; 11 bases map to TRBD2. Germline V lookup: CDR1 DFQATT, CDR2 SNEGSKA (reference sequence). CDR3 length: 16 residues. J gave up 2 bases and V 5 bases, and 8 bases lay outside the gene matches. The CDR3 here is CSAGYSGGGTYNEQFF. CDR3 sequence (DNA): TGCAGTGCTGGATATAGCGGGGGGGGTACCTACAATGAGCAGTTCTTC.

This chain joins TRBV11-2 and TRBJ2-7; D may be TRBD2 (5 bases). The V gene lost 5 bases and the J gene lost 5 bases, with 10 bases spanning the gap. Looked up from germline, CDR1 is SGHAT and CDR2 is FQNNGV. The CDR3 totals 12 residues. CDR3 residues: CASSQRGNEQYF. The CDR3, as DNA: TGTGCCAGCAGCCAACGAGGGAACGAGCAGTACTTC.

The V gene is TRBV7-6, the J gene TRBJ1-2; D remains unclear. CDR1 is SGHVS and CDR2 is FNYEAQ in the germline V gene. This CDR3 has 13 amino acids. V lost 3 bases and J lost 2, with 7 bases in between. The CDR3 sequence is CASSFGSNYGYTF. CDR3 DNA: TGTGCCAGCAGCTTCGGCAGCAACTATGGCTACACCTTC.